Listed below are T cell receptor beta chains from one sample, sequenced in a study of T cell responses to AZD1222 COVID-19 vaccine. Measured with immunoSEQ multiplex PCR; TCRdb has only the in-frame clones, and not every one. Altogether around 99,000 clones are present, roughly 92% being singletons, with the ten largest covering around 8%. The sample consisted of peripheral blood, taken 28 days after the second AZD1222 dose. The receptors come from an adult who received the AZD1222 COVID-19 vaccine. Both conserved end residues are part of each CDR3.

CASSLNPGELFF	TRBV28	TRBJ2-2
CASSSTGAYYPKGYTF	TRBV28	TRBJ1-2
CAISESQGKSNEQFF	TRBV10-3	TRBJ2-1
CASSQTGGREKLFF	TRBV7-9	TRBJ1-4
CASSESKRPGTDTQYF	TRBV6-1	TRBJ2-3
CASSPKGSGVHTGELFF	TRBV18	TRBJ2-2
CASSTYRYEQYF	TRBV12-3/TRBV12-4	TRBJ2-7
CASSRNSGGVYEQYF	TRBV5-4	TRBJ2-7
CASSLDRGSYNEQFF	TRBV7-2	TRBJ2-1
CASMAAGSSYNSPLHF	TRBV2	TRBJ1-6
CASSRELNTEAFF	TRBV9	TRBJ1-1
CASSQAGGSAGELFF	TRBV9	TRBJ2-2
CASSQELAGGGDTQYF	TRBV4-3	TRBJ2-3
CASSLGKGTEDQPQHF	TRBV7-9	TRBJ1-5
CASSFTGGATGELFF	TRBV7-9	TRBJ2-2
CASSRDRGLSAETQYF	TRBV5-1	TRBJ2-5
CASSPTQGTEAFF	TRBV18	TRBJ1-1
CASSFPAGQKGRETQYF	TRBV5-4	TRBJ2-5
CASSPLRDRGYGYTF	TRBV27	TRBJ1-2
CASSIGPEEGQPQHF	TRBV11-1	TRBJ1-5
CAWSAGAGNTIYF	TRBV30	TRBJ1-3
CASSLARNTGELFF	TRBV28	TRBJ2-2
CASSLVTNTEAFF	TRBV28	TRBJ1-1
CASSLMVLSDNEQFF	TRBV7-2	TRBJ2-1
CAWSVGGPAGAYEQYF	TRBV30	TRBJ2-7
CASSILAGDVTQYF	TRBV19	TRBJ2-5
CASSLARPQNTEAFF	TRBV5-1	TRBJ1-1